This T cell receptor (beta chain) was observed in a study of T cells in Graves' hyperthyroidism and ophthalmopathy. The CDR3 has 14 amino acids. Germline-derived CDR1 and CDR2 are MNHEY and SVGAGI. V was pared by 7 bases and J by 2 bases, with 14 bases between. This clonotype was seen at least ten times. RNA transcripts yielded amplified TCR beta CDR3 regions. The HTBI primer set drove a first-round RT-PCR of the TCR CDR3. TCRdb redid the calling of the multiplex PCR reads with MiXCR, one entry per CDR3 protein. This table holds fewer than 300,000 distinct CDR3 sequences, less than 30% found once. This TCR derives from a man in his forties or fifties with Graves' hyperthyroidism that later progressed to Graves' ophthalmopathy. The sample taken for sequencing was blood. V gene TRBV6-5 combines with J gene TRBJ2-5; D uncertain. In DNA form, the CDR3 reads TGTGCCAGCACGTACGGGCCACCTCAAGAGACCCAGTACTTC. Protein product: CASTYGPPQETQYF.